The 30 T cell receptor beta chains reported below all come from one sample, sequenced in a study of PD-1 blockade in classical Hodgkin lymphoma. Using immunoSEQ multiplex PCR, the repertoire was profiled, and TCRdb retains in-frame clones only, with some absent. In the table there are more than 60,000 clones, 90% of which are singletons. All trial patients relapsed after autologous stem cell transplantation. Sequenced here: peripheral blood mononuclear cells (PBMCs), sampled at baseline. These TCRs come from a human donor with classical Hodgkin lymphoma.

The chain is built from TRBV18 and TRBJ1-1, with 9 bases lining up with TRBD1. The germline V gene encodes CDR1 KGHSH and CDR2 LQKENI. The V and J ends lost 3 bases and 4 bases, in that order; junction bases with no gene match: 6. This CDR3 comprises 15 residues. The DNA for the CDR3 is TGTGCCAGCTCACCTCCCTGGACAGGGGTCACTGAAGCTTTCTTT. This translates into CASSPPWTGVTEAFF.

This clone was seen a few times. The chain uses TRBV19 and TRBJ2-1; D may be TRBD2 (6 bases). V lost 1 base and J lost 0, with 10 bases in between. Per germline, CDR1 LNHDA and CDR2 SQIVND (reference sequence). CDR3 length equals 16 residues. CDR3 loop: CASSIAAGSSYNEQFF. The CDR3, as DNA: TGTGCCAGTAGTATAGCGGCGGGAAGCTCCTACAATGAGCAGTTCTTC.

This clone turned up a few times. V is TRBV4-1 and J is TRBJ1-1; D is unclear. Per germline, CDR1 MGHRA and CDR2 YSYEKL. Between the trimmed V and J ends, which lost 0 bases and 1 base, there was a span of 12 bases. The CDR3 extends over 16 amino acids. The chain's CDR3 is CASSQDGRRKNTEAFF. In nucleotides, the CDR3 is TGCGCCAGCAGCCAAGATGGGCGGCGGAAGAACACTGAAGCTTTCTTT.

The CDR3 sequence is CASSQGVVGDTQYF. CDR3 nucleotide sequence: TGTGCCAGCAGCCAAGGCGTAGTTGGAGATACGCAGTATTTT. The chain has TRBV14 and TRBJ2-3, with D uncertain. CDR1 and CDR2 (germline): SGHDN, FVKESK. The germline V and J ends were trimmed by 1 base and 5 bases, with 10 bases remaining between them. The length of the CDR3 is 14 residues.

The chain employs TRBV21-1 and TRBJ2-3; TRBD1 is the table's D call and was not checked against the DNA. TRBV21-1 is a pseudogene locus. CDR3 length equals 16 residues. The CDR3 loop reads CASSGGDRPGADTQYF. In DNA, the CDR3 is TGTGCCAGCAGCGGGGGGGACAGGCCCGGCGCAGATACGCAGTATTTT.

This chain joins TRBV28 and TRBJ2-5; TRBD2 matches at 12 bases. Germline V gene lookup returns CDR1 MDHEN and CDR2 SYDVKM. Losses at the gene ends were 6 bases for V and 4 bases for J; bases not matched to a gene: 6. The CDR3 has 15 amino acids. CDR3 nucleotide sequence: TGTGCCAGCAGCCAACTAGCGGGAGGACGAGAGACCCAGTACTTC. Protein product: CASSQLAGGRETQYF. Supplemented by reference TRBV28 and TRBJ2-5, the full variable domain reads DVKVTQSSRYLVKRTGEKVFLECVQDMDHENMFWYRQDPGLGLRLIYFSYDVKMKEKGDIPEGYSVSREKKERFSLILESASTNQTSMYLCASSQLAGGRETQYFGPGTRLLVL.

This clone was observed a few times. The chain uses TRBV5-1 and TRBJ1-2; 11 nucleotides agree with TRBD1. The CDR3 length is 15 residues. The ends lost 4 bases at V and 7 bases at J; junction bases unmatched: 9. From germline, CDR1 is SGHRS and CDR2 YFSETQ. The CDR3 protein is CASSTRTGGSSGYTF. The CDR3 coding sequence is TGCGCCAGCAGCACCCGGACAGGGGGCAGTAGTGGCTACACCTTC. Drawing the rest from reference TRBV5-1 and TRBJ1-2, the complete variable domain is KAGVTQTPRYLIKTRGQQVTLSCSPISGHRSVSWYQQTPGQGLQFLFEYFSETQRNKGNFPGRFSGRQFSNSRSEMNVSTLELGDSALYLCASSTRTGGSSGYTFGSGTRLTVV.

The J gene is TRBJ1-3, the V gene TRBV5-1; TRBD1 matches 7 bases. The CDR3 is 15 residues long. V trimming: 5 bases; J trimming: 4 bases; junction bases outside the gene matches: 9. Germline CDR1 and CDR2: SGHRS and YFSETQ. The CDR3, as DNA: TGCGCCAGCAGTCGGGGACAGCCAGCGGGAAACACCATATATTTT. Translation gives CASSRGQPAGNTIYF.

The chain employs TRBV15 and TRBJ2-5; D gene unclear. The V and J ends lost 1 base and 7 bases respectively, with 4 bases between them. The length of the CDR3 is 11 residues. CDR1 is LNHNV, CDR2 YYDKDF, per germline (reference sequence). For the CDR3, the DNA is TGTGCCACCAGCAGAGGAAGGACCCAGTACTTC. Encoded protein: CATSRGRTQYF.

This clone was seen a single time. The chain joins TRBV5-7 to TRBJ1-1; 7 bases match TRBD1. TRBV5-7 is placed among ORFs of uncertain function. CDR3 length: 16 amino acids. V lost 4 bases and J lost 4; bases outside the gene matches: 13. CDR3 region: CASSAPNTQGITEAFF. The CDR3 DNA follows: TGTGCCAGCAGCGCACCGAATACACAGGGGATCACTGAAGCTTTCTTT.

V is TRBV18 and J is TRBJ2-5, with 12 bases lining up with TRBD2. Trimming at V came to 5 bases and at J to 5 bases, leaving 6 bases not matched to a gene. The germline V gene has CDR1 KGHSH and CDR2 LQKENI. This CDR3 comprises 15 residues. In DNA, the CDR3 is TGTGCCAGCTCAGCGACTAGCGGGGGTTCGGAGACCCAGTACTTC. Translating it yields CASSATSGGSETQYF. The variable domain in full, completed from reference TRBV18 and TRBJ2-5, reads NAGVMQNPRHLVRRRGQEARLRCSPMKGHSHVYWYRQLPEEGLKFMVYLQKENIIDESGMPKERFSAEFPKEGPSILRIQQVVRGDSAAYFCASSATSGGSETQYFGPGTRLLVL.

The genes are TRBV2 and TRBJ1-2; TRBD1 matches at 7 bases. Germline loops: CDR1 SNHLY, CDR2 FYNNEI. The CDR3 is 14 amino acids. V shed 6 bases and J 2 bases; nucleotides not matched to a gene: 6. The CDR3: CASSQSTGNYGYTF. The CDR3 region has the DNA TGTGCCAGCAGCCAATCGACAGGGAACTATGGCTACACCTTC.

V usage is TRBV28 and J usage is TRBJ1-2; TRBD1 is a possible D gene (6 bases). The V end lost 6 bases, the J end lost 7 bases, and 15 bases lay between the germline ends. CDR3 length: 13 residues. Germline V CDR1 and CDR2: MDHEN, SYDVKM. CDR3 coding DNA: TGTGCCAGCAGCCCGAGGGGGTTTCGTGGCTACACCTTC. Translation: CASSPRGFRGYTF.

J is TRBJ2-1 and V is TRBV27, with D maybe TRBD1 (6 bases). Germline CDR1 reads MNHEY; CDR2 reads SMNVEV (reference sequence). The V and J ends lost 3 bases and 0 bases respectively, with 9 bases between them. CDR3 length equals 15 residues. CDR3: CASSFRQVSYNEQFF. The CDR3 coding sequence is TGTGCCAGCAGTTTCCGACAGGTCTCCTACAATGAGCAGTTCTTC.

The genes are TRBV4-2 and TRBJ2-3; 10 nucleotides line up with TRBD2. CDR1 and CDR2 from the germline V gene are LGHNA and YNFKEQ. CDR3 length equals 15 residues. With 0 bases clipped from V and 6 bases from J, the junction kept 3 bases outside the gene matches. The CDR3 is CASSQELAGSDTQYF. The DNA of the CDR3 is TGTGCCAGCAGCCAAGAACTAGCGGGAAGTGATACGCAGTATTTT.

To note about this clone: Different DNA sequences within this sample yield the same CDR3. The CDR3 nucleotides read TGTGCCAGCAGTCTTTCGGGGAGCTCCTACAATGAGCAGTTCTTC. Protein: CASSLSGSSYNEQFF. The chain uses TRBV27 and TRBJ2-1; maybe TRBD2 (5 bases). The CDR3 spans 15 residues. Trimming stripped 5 bases from V and 0 bases from J, with 11 bases between. CDR1 MNHEY and CDR2 SMNVEV come from the germline V gene (reference sequence).

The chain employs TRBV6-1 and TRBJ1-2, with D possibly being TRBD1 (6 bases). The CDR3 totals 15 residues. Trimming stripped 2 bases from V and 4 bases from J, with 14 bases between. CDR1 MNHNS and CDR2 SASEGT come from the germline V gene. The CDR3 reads CASSESRGRSYGYTF. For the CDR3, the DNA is TGTGCCAGCAGTGAATCCCGGGGGCGCAGCTATGGCTACACCTTC.

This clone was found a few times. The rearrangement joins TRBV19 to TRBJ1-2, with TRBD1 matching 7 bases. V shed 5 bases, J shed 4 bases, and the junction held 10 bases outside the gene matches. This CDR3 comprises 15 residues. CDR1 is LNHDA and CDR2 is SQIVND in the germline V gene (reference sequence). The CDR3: CASSASSGTAYGYTF. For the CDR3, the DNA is TGTGCCAGTAGTGCCTCTTCCGGGACAGCCTATGGCTACACCTTC.

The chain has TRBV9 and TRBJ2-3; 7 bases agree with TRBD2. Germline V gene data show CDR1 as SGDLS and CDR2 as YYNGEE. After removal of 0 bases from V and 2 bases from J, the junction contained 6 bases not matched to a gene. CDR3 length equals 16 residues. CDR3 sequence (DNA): TGTGCCAGCAGCGTAGAACGGGAGGTGAACACAGATACGCAGTATTTT. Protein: CASSVEREVNTDTQYF.

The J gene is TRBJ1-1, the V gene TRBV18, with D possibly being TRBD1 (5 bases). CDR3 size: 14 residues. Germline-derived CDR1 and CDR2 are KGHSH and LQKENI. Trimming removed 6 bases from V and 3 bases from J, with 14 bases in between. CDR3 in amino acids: CASSLSWGDTEAFF. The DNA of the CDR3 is TGTGCCAGCTCCCTCTCGTGGGGGGACACTGAAGCTTTCTTT.

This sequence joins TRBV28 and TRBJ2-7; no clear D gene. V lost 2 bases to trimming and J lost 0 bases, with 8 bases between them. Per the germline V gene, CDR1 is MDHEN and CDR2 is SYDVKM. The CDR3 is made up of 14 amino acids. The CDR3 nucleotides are TGTGCCAGCAGTTTAACCAGCCCCTCCTACGAGCAGTACTTC. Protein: CASSLTSPSYEQYF.

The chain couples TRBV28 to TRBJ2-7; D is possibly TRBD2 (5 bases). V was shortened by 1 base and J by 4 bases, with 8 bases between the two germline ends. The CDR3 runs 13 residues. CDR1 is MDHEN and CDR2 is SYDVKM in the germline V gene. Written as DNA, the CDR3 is TGTGCCAGCAGTTTATTACGGGATTACGAGCAGTACTTC. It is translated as CASSLLRDYEQYF.

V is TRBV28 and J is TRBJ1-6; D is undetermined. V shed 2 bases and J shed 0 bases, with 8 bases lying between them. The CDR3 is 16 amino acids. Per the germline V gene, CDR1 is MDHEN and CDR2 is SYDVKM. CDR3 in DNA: TGTGCCAGCAGTTTAGATGCCAGCTCCTATAATTCACCCCTCCACTTT. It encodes CASSLDASSYNSPLHF.

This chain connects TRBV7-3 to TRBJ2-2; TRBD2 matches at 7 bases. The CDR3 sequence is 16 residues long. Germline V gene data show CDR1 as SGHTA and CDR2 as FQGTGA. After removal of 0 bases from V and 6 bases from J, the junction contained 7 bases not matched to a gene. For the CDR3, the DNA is TGTGCCAGCAGCTTAACAGCACCGGGGGGAGCCGGGGAGCTGTTTTTT. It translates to CASSLTAPGGAGELFF.

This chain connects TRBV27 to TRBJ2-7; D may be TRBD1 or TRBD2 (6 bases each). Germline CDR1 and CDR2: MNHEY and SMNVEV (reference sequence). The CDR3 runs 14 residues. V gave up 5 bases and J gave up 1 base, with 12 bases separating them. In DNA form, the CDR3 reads TGTGCCAGCAGTCTAAAGGGGGGATCCTACGAGCAGTACTTC. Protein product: CASSLKGGSYEQYF.

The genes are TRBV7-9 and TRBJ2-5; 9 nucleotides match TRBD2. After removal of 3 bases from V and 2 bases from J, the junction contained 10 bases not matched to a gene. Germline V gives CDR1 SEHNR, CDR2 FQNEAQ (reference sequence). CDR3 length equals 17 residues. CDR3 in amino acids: CASSLPPLAGRQETQYF. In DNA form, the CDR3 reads TGTGCCAGCAGCTTGCCTCCCCTAGCGGGGCGACAAGAGACCCAGTACTTC.

The CDR3 loop reads CASSIENSGLAGTDTQYF. CDR3 coding DNA: TGTGCCAGTAGTATAGAAAACAGCGGACTAGCGGGGACAGATACGCAGTATTTT. V is TRBV19 and J is TRBJ2-3; 12 bases map to TRBD2. The CDR3 is made up of 18 amino acids. J gave up 3 bases and V 0 bases, and 7 bases lay outside the gene matches. Germline CDR1 and CDR2: LNHDA and SQIVND (reference sequence).

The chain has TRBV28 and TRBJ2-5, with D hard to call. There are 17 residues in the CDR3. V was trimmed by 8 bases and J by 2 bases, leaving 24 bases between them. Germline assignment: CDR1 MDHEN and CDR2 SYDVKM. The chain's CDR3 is CASGLSPSEVGQETQYF. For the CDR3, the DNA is TGTGCCAGCGGGTTGTCTCCATCAGAGGTCGGGCAAGAGACCCAGTACTTC.

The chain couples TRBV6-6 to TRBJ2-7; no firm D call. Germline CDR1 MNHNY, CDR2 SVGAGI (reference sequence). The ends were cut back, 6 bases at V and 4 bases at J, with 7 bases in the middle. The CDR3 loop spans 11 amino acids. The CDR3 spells CASRRLYEQYF. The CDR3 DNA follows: TGTGCCAGCAGAAGGCTTTACGAGCAGTACTTC.

CDR3 coding DNA: TGTGCCAGCGGGACCCCTCCCAACTACGAGCAGTACTTC. This gives the protein CASGTPPNYEQYF. This chain joins TRBV28 and TRBJ2-5; either TRBD1 or TRBD2 may fit D (5 bases each). The J call may be mistaken, given a closer DNA end match to TRBJ2-7. The CDR3 loop spans 13 amino acids. Per germline, CDR1 MDHEN and CDR2 SYDVKM.